This passage covers 14 T cell receptor beta chains from one sample sequenced in a study of T cells in Graves' hyperthyroidism and ophthalmopathy. TCR beta CDR3 regions were amplified from RNA transcripts. In the first-round RT-PCR of the TCR CDR3, the HTBI primer set was used. TCRdb reprocessed the multiplex PCR reads with MiXCR, giving one entry per CDR3 protein. Here the sample spans some 500,000 distinct CDR3 sequences, approximately 14% being singletons. The sequencing input was blood. The receptors derive from a woman under 30 with Graves' hyperthyroidism.

This clonotype was counted many times. This sequence joins TRBV20-1 and TRBJ2-5; D is ambiguous. Germline V lookup: CDR1 DFQATT, CDR2 SNEGSKA (reference sequence). The CDR3 loop spans 15 amino acids. V lost 5 bases and J lost 2, with 18 bases in between. DNA of the CDR3: TGCAGTGCTGTCCCCTACCAACAAGAACAAGAGACCCAGTACTTC. It translates to CSAVPYQQEQETQYF.

This clonotype was detected many times. CDR3 nucleotide sequence: TGCGCCACCGAAGGGGGGAACGAGCAGTACGTC. Residues: CATEGGNEQYV. The rearrangement joins TRBV5-1 to TRBJ2-7, with D perhaps matching TRBD1 or TRBD2 (6 bases each). CDR1 and CDR2 from the germline V gene are SGHRS and YFSETQ. The CDR3 covers 11 residues. Trimming stripped 9 bases from V and 5 bases from J, with 12 bases between.

This clonotype has ten or more counts. This sequence joins TRBV5-8 and TRBJ2-1; D is perhaps TRBD1 or TRBD2 (5 bases each). The CDR3 contains 15 residues. From germline, CDR1 is SGHTS and CDR2 YDEGEE. V lost 4 bases, J lost 5 bases, and 16 bases lay in between. The CDR3 spells CASSPGRSGHNEQFF. The DNA for the CDR3 is TGTGCCAGCAGCCCGGGGAGATCGGGGCACAATGAGCAGTTCTTC.

This clonotype was counted ten times or more. The chain combines TRBV27 with TRBJ1-1, with D uncertain. Germline V CDR1 and CDR2: MNHEY, SMNVEV (reference sequence). V was shortened by 3 bases and J by 6 bases, with 5 bases between the two germline ends. The CDR3 sequence is 11 residues long. In DNA, the CDR3 is TGTGCCAGCAGTTTGGGCTCTGAAGCTTTCTTT. It specifies CASSLGSEAFF.

This clonotype was counted at least ten times. The chain links TRBV6-1 to TRBJ2-3; D is perhaps TRBD2 (5 bases). This CDR3 contains 15 residues. V shed 3 bases and J shed 0 bases, with 10 bases lying between them. The germline V gene encodes CDR1 MNHNS and CDR2 SASEGT. The CDR3 DNA reads TGTGCCAGCAGTGATAGGCGGGTTAGCACAGATACGCAGTATTTT. It specifies CASSDRRVSTDTQYF.

This clonotype was counted ten times or more. This rearrangement joins TRBV15 to TRBJ1-5, with TRBD1 as a possible D gene (6 bases). Germline CDR1 is LNHNV and CDR2 is YYDKDF (reference sequence). With 0 bases removed from V and 6 bases from J, the gap between germline ends came to 15 bases. This CDR3 comprises 16 residues. The chain's CDR3 is CATSRDRRGRGQPQHF. In DNA form, the CDR3 reads TGTGCCACCAGCAGAGATAGGAGGGGGAGAGGTCAGCCCCAGCATTTT.

This clonotype has a count of ten or more. V is TRBV19 and J is TRBJ2-3; TRBD2 might be the D (5 bases). This CDR3 has 15 residues. V was pared by 7 bases and J by 0 bases, with 14 bases between. In germline, CDR1 is LNHDA, CDR2 SQIVND (reference sequence). CDR3 nucleotides: TGTGCCAGTACCCCCGCCCGGACTAGCACAGATACGCAGTATTTT. Protein sequence: CASTPARTSTDTQYF.

This clonotype was found many times. V usage is TRBV27 and J usage is TRBJ2-3; 11 bases are a match to TRBD2. This CDR3 contains 17 residues. The junction had 10 bases not matched to a gene; V was cut back by 4 bases and J by 4 bases. Germline V gives CDR1 MNHEY, CDR2 SMNVEV (reference sequence). The CDR3 nucleotides read TGTGCCAGCAGTTCGACTAGCGGGGCGGGGGTCGCAGATACGCAGTATTTT. This translates into CASSSTSGAGVADTQYF.

This clonotype was counted at least ten times. This rearrangement joins TRBV6-1 to TRBJ1-5; D remains ambiguous. Trimming removed 8 bases at V and 6 bases at J, with 14 bases between. The germline V gene has CDR1 MNHNS and CDR2 SASEGT. The CDR3 is made up of 13 amino acids. CDR3 protein: CASAQARLQPQHF. The CDR3 DNA sequence: TGTGCCAGCGCCCAGGCCAGGCTTCAGCCCCAGCATTTT.

This clonotype was recorded at least ten times. The chain employs TRBV3-1 and TRBJ2-5; 7 bases are a match to TRBD2. Germline V CDR1 and CDR2: LGHDT, YNNKEL (reference sequence). This CDR3 spans 17 amino acids. V lost 0 bases to trimming and J lost 4 bases; unmatched junction nucleotides: 11. The CDR3 loop reads CASSQEGEGVERETQYF. The CDR3 nucleotides read TGTGCCAGCAGCCAAGAAGGGGAGGGAGTAGAACGAGAGACCCAGTACTTC.

Regarding this clonotype: A much larger clone lies one base from this, so it may be a read error. The chain joins TRBV24-1 to TRBJ2-1, with TRBD2 as a possible D gene (7 bases). This CDR3 comprises 20 residues. The V end lost 0 bases, the J end lost 6 bases, and 26 bases lay between the germline ends. From germline, CDR1 is KGHDR and CDR2 SFDVKD. The CDR3 DNA reads as TGTGCCACCAGTGATTTGCGGCTAGTGGGAGGGCCGGGACACACCAATGAGCAGTTCTTC. This encodes CATSDLRLVGGPGHTNEQFF.

This clonotype was picked up a small number of times. The gene calls are TRBV19 and TRBJ2-2; D is unclear. This CDR3 has 14 residues. The germline gives CDR1 LNHDA, CDR2 SQIVND (reference sequence). Trimming took off 8 bases at V and 1 base at J, with 11 bases between the two ends. CDR3 in DNA: TGTGCCAGTTCCCCTCAGGTGAACACCGGGGAGCTGTTTTTT. It yields the protein CASSPQVNTGELFF.

This rearrangement joins TRBV30 to TRBJ1-4, with 8 bases that match TRBD1. The germline CDR1 and CDR2 sequences are GTSNPN and SVGIG (reference sequence). V was pared by 4 bases and J by 8 bases, with 3 bases of the junction left unmatched. This CDR3 spans 12 amino acids. In DNA form, the CDR3 reads TGTGCCTGGAACAGGGGGGGGGAAAAACTGTTTTTT. Its translation is CAWNRGGEKLFF. The full variable domain, completed using reference TRBV30 and TRBJ1-4, is SQTIHQWPATLVQPVGSPLSLECTVEGTSNPNLYWYRQAAGRGLQLLFYSVGIGQISSEVPQNLSASRPQDRQFILSSKKLLLSDSGFYLCAWNRGGEKLFFGSGTQLSVL.

This clonotype was seen at least ten times. This chain connects TRBV9 to TRBJ1-4, with 7 bases fitting TRBD1. CDR3 size: 15 residues. Looked up from germline, CDR1 is SGDLS and CDR2 is YYNGEE. Losses at the gene ends were 4 bases for V and 3 bases for J; bases not matched to a gene: 6. In DNA, the CDR3 is TGTGCCAGCAGCAGAACAGGGGTGGCTAATGAAAAACTGTTTTTT. Protein product: CASSRTGVANEKLFF.